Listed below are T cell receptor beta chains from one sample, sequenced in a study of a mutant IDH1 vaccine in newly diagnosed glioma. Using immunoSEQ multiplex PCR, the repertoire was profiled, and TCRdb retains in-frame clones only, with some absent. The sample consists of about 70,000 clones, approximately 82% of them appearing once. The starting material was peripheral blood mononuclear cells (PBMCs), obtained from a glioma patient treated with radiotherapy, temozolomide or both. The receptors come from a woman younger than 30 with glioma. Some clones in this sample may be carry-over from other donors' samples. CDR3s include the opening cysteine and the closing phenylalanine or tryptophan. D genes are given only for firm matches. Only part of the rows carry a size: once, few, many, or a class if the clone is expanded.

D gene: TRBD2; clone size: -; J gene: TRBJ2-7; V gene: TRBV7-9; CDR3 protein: CASSLAEREFDEQYF; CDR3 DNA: TGTGCCAGCAGCTTAGCAGAGCGGGAGTTCGACGAGCAGTACTTC
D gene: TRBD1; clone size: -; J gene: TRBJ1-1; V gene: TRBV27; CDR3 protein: CASRPGDRGWSTEAFF; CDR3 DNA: TGTGCCAGCAGACCCGGGGACAGGGGATGGAGCACTGAAGCTTTCTTT
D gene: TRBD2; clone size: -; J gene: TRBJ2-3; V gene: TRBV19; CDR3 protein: CASSTGTRDTQYF; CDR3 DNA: TGTGCCAGTAGTACCGGGACTAGAGATACGCAGTATTTT
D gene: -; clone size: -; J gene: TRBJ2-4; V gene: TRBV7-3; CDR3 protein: CASSLGGKNIQYF; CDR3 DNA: TGTGCCAGCAGCTTAGGCGGCAAAAACATTCAGTACTTC
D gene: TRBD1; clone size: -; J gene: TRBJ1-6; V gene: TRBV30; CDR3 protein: CAWTTGYNSPLHF; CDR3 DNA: TGTGCCTGGACGACAGGGTATAATTCACCCCTCCACTTT
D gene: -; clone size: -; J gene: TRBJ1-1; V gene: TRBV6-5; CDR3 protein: CASIKRRDTEAFF; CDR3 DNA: TGTGCCAGCATTAAACGCAGGGACACTGAAGCTTTCTTT
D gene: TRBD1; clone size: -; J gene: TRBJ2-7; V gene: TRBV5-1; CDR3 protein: CASSRTGAYEQYF; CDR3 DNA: TGCGCCAGCAGCCGGACAGGGGCCTACGAGCAGTACTTC
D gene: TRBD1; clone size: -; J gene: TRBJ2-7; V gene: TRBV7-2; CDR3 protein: CASSGQGAGEQYF; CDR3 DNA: TGTGCCAGCAGCGGACAGGGGGCGGGTGAGCAGTACTTC
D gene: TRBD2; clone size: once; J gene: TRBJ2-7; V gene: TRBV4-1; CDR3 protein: CASSPTGIAGRGEYF; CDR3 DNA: TGCGCCAGCAGCCCCACCGGCATAGCGGGACGGGGAGAGTACTTC
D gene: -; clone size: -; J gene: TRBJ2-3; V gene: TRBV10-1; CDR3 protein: CASSEELRSTDTQYF; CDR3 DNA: TGCGCCAGCAGTGAGGAATTACGAAGCACAGATACGCAGTATTTT
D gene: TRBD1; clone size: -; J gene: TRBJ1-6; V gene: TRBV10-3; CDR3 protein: CAISQGGSSYNSPLHF; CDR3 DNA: TGTGCCATCAGTCAGGGGGGGAGCTCCTATAATTCACCCCTCCACTTT
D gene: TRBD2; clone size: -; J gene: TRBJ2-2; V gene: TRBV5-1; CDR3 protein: CASSDLAGNTGELFF; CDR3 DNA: TGCGCCAGCAGCGATTTAGCGGGGAACACCGGGGAGCTGTTTTTT
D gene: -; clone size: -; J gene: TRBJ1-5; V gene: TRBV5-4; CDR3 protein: CASSLDGTNQPQHF; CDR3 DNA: TGTGCCAGCAGCTTGGACGGGACTAATCAGCCCCAGCATTTT
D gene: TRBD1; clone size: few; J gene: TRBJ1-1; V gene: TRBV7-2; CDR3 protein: CASSNRDRGRAAFF; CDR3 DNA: TGTGCCAGCAGCAACCGGGACAGGGGGCGCGCGGCTTTCTTT
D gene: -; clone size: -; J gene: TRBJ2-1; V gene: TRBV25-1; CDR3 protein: CASSVFSEQFF; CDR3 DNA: TGTGCCAGCAGTGTATTTAGTGAGCAGTTCTTC
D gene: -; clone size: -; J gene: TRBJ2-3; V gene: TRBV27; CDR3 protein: CASVGRDTQYF; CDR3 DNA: TGTGCCAGCGTAGGTAGAGATACGCAGTATTTT
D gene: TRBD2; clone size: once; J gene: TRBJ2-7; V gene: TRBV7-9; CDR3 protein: CASSPQLGRGGYEQYF; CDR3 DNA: TGTGCCAGCAGCCCGCAACTCGGGAGGGGCGGGTACGAGCAGTACTTC
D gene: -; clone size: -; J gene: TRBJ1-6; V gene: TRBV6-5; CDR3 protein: CASTEGKNSPLHF; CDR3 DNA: TGTGCCAGCACTGAGGGGAAGAATTCACCCCTCCACTTT
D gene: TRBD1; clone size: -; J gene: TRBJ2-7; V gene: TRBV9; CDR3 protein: CASSGDRPWEQYF; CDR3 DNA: TGTGCCAGCAGTGGGGACAGGCCCTGGGAGCAGTACTTC
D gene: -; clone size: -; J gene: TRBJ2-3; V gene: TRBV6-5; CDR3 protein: CASSDSRGNAQYF; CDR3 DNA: TGTGCCAGCAGTGACTCGAGGGGTAACGCGCAGTATTTT